This is a list of T cell receptor beta chains from one sample in a study of T cells in Graves' hyperthyroidism and ophthalmopathy. TCRdb analysed the multiplex PCR reads with MiXCR anew, one entry per CDR3 protein. The sample carries roughly 250,000 distinct CDR3 sequences, about a sixth recorded once. The sample taken for sequencing was blood. All receptors come from a woman younger than 35 with Graves' ophthalmopathy. Each CDR3 is given with its conserved first and last residue. The order of the fields is CDR3 DNA, CDR3 protein, J gene, D gene, clone size, V gene. D genes are given only for firm matches. Clone size is shown for a subset of rows, as once, few, many or a class of expanded clone.

TGTGCCAGCTCACCAGTCGGGAGCTCCTACAATGAGCAGTTCTTC,CASSPVGSSYNEQFF,TRBJ2-1,.,many,TRBV18
TGTGCCAGCAGTCAGACGGACAGTTTGAATGAGCAGTTCTTC,CASSQTDSLNEQFF,TRBJ2-1,.,many,TRBV6-1
TGTGCCAGCAGTTTCGTTCCCGGGAGGGCCCTCACAGATACGCAGTATTTT,CASSFVPGRALTDTQYF,TRBJ2-3,TRBD2,many,TRBV28
TGTGCCAGCAGCCATTCAGGGGGCGTGGACACTGAAGCTTTCTTT,CASSHSGGVDTEAFF,TRBJ1-1,TRBD1,many,TRBV4-2
TGCAGTTTCCTTGGCGGGGATCAGCCCCAGCATTTT,CSFLGGDQPQHF,TRBJ1-5,.,many,TRBV20-1
TGCAGTGCTAGAGTCAGGGACTATGGCTACACCTTC,CSARVRDYGYTF,TRBJ1-2,.,many,TRBV20-1
TGTGCCAGCAGTTTCCTAGCCGGGACCTCGGGGACTGAAGCTTTCTTT,CASSFLAGTSGTEAFF,TRBJ1-1,.,many,TRBV6-1
TGTGCCAGCAGCCAAGAGGACACTTCTAACTATGGCTACACCTTC,CASSQEDTSNYGYTF,TRBJ1-2,.,.,TRBV4-2
TGTGCCAGCAGTTTACAGGCGGTGAACACTGAAGCTTTCTTT,CASSLQAVNTEAFF,TRBJ1-1,.,many,TRBV28
TGTGCCAGCAGCTTAGGACTAGCGGAAGAGACCCAGTACTTC,CASSLGLAEETQYF,TRBJ2-5,TRBD2,many,TRBV11-2
TGTGCCAGCAGCTCAACGACTAAGTTGGATACGCAGTATTTT,CASSSTTKLDTQYF,TRBJ2-3,.,many,TRBV7-9
TGCAGTGCTAGAGATTCGGGAGGGTCGGAGACCCAGTACTTC,CSARDSGGSETQYF,TRBJ2-5,TRBD2,many,TRBV20-1
TGCAGTGCTAGAGACCCTAGCGGGTCCTACGAGCAGTACTTC,CSARDPSGSYEQYF,TRBJ2-7,TRBD2,many,TRBV20-1
TGCAGTGCTAGAGGTCCGGGTTTCTACACCTTC,CSARGPGFYTF,TRBJ1-2,.,many,TRBV20-1
TGTGCCAGCAGTCAACGGGACAGTTACTACGGGCAGCACTTC,CASSQRDSYYGQHF,TRBJ2-7,TRBD1,.,TRBV6-1
TGCAGTGCTAGGGTGGCGGGGTCCCAGGGGACCCAGTACTTC,CSARVAGSQGTQYF,TRBJ2-5,.,.,TRBV20-1
TGTGCCAGCACCCGGTTAGGTAGCAATCAGCCCCAGCATTTT,CASTRLGSNQPQHF,TRBJ1-5,.,.,TRBV28
TGTGCCAGCAGTTTTTATGGAGCGGGAGAGTCCGATGAGCAGTTCTTC,CASSFYGAGESDEQFF,TRBJ2-1,TRBD2,.,TRBV28
TGTGCCAGCAGACGGACCGCAGCTGGAAACACCATATATTTT,CASRRTAAGNTIYF,TRBJ1-3,.,few,TRBV6-1
TGTGCTAGTGGTTTGGTACTTATTTGGGGTCTAGCGGGGACAGATACGCAGTATTTT,CASGLVLIWGLAGTDTQYF,TRBJ2-3,TRBD2,.,TRBV12-5
TGTGCCAGCAGCTTAGTGGCCCTAGCGGGGGGCTCGAACACCGGGGAGCTGTTTTTT,CASSLVALAGGSNTGELFF,TRBJ2-2,TRBD2,many,TRBV11-3
TGCAGTGCTAGAGATCGTCTCGCTAACACCGGGGAGCTGTTTTTT,CSARDRLANTGELFF,TRBJ2-2,.,many,TRBV20-1
TGTGCCAGCAGCGTAGGTGACACAGATACGCAGTATTTT,CASSVGDTDTQYF,TRBJ2-3,.,few,TRBV9
TGCGCCAGCAGCTGGACAGGGGGCCCTGAAGCTTTCTTT,CASSWTGGPEAFF,TRBJ1-1,TRBD1,many,TRBV5-1
TGTGCCAGCAGCTGGGGCCCTGGTGAGCAGTTCTTC,CASSWGPGEQFF,TRBJ2-1,.,.,TRBV5-5
TGCAGCGTTGCTAACAGGACCGCCTACGAGCAGCACTTC,CSVANRTAYEQHF,TRBJ2-7,.,.,TRBV29-1
TGTGCCAGCAGTGCAGTTCTAGCGGGAGGGCGGTCCTACAATGAGCAGTTCTTC,CASSAVLAGGRSYNEQFF,TRBJ2-1,TRBD2,.,TRBV28
TGTGCCAGCAGTTTTGAAAGCGGGAGCCTCAACACCGGGGAGCTGTTTTTC,CASSFESGSLNTGELFF,TRBJ2-2,TRBD2,.,TRBV28
TGTGCCAGCAGCTTGTCTATCGCGAACACCGGGGAGCTGTTTTTT,CASSLSIANTGELFF,TRBJ2-2,.,few,TRBV7-9
TGTGCCAGCAATGGGAGGGTTGGTAGGAGTGTAGAGACCCAGTACTTC,CASNGRVGRSVETQYF,TRBJ2-5,TRBD2,many,TRBV28
TGTGCCAGTAGTAGCTACAGGTCAAGCTCTGGAAACACCATATATTTT,CASSSYRSSSGNTIYF,TRBJ1-3,.,.,TRBV19
TGCGCCAGCAGCCAAGTGGGCGGCACAGATACGCAGTATTTT,CASSQVGGTDTQYF,TRBJ2-3,.,many,TRBV4-3
TGTGCCAGCAGTTTAAGTCAGGGGGACTCTGGTGATACGCAGTATTTT,CASSLSQGDSGDTQYF,TRBJ2-3,.,many,TRBV28
TGTGCCAGCAGGGGGGGGGGAGCTAGCGGAAGCTCCTACAATGAGCAGTTCTTC,CASRGGGASGSSYNEQFF,TRBJ2-1,TRBD2,many,TRBV6-1
TGTGCCAGCAGTAGCTCTCGGGACGTAGGGACTAGCGGGAACACAGATACGCAGTATTTT,CASSSSRDVGTSGNTDTQYF,TRBJ2-3,TRBD2,.,TRBV12-3/TRBV12-4
TGTGCCAGCAGCTTAAGATCGGGGAGTAGGGAGACCCAGTACTTC,CASSLRSGSRETQYF,TRBJ2-5,.,many,TRBV7-3
TGTGCCACCAGGGAGCGGGGGGGCTCAGATACGCAGTATTTT,CATRERGGSDTQYF,TRBJ2-3,TRBD2,.,TRBV24-1
TGTGCCAGCAGTTTTTGGGTCCGGGAAACCTACGAGCAGTACTTC,CASSFWVRETYEQYF,TRBJ2-7,.,many,TRBV28
TGTGCCAGCAGTTCCCCCTGGGACACTGGAGCAGATACGCAGTATTTT,CASSSPWDTGADTQYF,TRBJ2-3,.,many,TRBV27
TGCAGTGCTAGAGCCCCTCTGAGGGGAAACTATGGCTACACCTTC,CSARAPLRGNYGYTF,TRBJ1-2,.,many,TRBV20-1
TGTGCCAGCAGTTTTATGGCTAGCGATTACAATGAGCAGTTCTTC,CASSFMASDYNEQFF,TRBJ2-1,.,many,TRBV28
TGTGCCAGCAGCTTAGAGGGGCAGGGAGTTAACTATGGCTACACCTTC,CASSLEGQGVNYGYTF,TRBJ1-2,.,many,TRBV7-8
TGTGCCAGCAGTGTTCTAGGGACTAGCTACTCCCGGGGACCAAAAACGATCAATGAGCAGTTCTTC,CASSVLGTSYSRGPKTINEQFF,TRBJ2-1,TRBD2,.,TRBV9
TGTGCCAGCAGTTTTACGGACGTGGGGCAGAATGGCTACACCTTC,CASSFTDVGQNGYTF,TRBJ1-2,.,many,TRBV28
TGTGCCAGCAGCCCTTCAGACAGGCTGCCTAACTATGGCTACACCTTC,CASSPSDRLPNYGYTF,TRBJ1-2,.,.,TRBV9
TGTGCCAGCAGTAAAGGACAGGCCTACGAGCAGTACTTC,CASSKGQAYEQYF,TRBJ2-7,TRBD1,many,TRBV6-1
TGCAGTGCTAGGGCCGGGACAGGGAGTCAGCCCCAGCATTTT,CSARAGTGSQPQHF,TRBJ1-5,TRBD1,.,TRBV20-1
TGCGCCAGCAGCCACGGACAGAGCAATCAGCCCCAGCATTTT,CASSHGQSNQPQHF,TRBJ1-5,.,many,TRBV4-1
TGTGCCAGCAGAGCAGCACCCGGGACAGGGCTCTACGAGCAGTACTTC,CASRAAPGTGLYEQYF,TRBJ2-7,TRBD1,many,TRBV2
TGTGCCAGCAGCGCGTCCCAAAACATTCAGTACTTC,CASSASQNIQYF,TRBJ2-4,.,.,TRBV6-2/TRBV6-3
TGTGCCAGCAGGGACCCTAGGTTCCCCGGGGAGCTGTTTTTT,CASRDPRFPGELFF,TRBJ2-2,.,many,TRBV2
TGTGCCACCTCTCTAGACAGGGGCCGAGCCTATGGCTACACCTTC,CATSLDRGRAYGYTF,TRBJ1-2,TRBD1,.,TRBV15
TGTGCCAGCAGTATCAGGGGCTACGAGCAGTACTTC,CASSIRGYEQYF,TRBJ2-7,.,.,TRBV28
TGTGCCAGCAGTGTCGTGGGGGCGCCTGCTTTCTTT,CASSVVGAPAFF,TRBJ1-1,.,many,TRBV6-1
TGTGCCAGCAGTTTTGGCACTGAAGCTTTCTTT,CASSFGTEAFF,TRBJ1-1,.,many,TRBV12-3/TRBV12-4
TGTGCCAGCAGTTTACAAGGGGCCAATCAGCCCCAGCATTTT,CASSLQGANQPQHF,TRBJ1-5,.,many,TRBV12-3/TRBV12-4
TGCGCCAGCAGTATGGGACTAGCGGAGAGGCCCTACAATGAGCAGTTCTTC,CASSMGLAERPYNEQFF,TRBJ2-1,TRBD2,many,TRBV5-1
TGTGCCAGCAGTTACTCGTACGTCGCTGGAAACAGGGCCGCAAATGAAAAACTGTTTTTT,CASSYSYVAGNRAANEKLFF,TRBJ1-4,.,many,TRBV6-5